The 9 T cell receptor beta chains below come from one sample, sequenced in a study of T cell responses to AZD1222 COVID-19 vaccine. TCRdb's copy holds only in-frame clones and misses some; the assay was immunoSEQ multiplex PCR. The table lists over 150,000 clones, 87% of them singletons. The specimen comprised peripheral blood, sampled on day 0 of AZD1222 vaccination. Source of these receptors: an adult in good health.

The gene calls are TRBV19 and TRBJ2-7, with 10 bases matching TRBD1. V gave up 6 bases and J gave up 0 bases; unmatched junction bases: 5. The CDR3 loop spans 15 amino acids. Germline CDR1 is LNHDA and CDR2 is SQIVND (reference sequence). CDR3 in amino acids: CASSPGTGDSYEQYF. The CDR3 DNA reads as TGTGCCAGTAGCCCCGGGACAGGGGACTCCTACGAGCAGTACTTC.

The V gene is TRBV27, the J gene TRBJ1-5; 12 positions agree with TRBD1. The germline gives CDR1 MNHEY, CDR2 SMNVEV (reference sequence). Losses at the gene ends were 5 bases for V and 7 bases for J; bases not matched to a gene: 6. CDR3 length: 15 residues. The CDR3 nucleotides read TGTGCCAGCAGTCGAACGGGACAGGGGGCACAGCCCCAGCATTTT. This encodes CASSRTGQGAQPQHF.

V usage is TRBV28 and J usage is TRBJ2-7; TRBD2 matches at 11 bases. The CDR3 covers 15 residues. The ends lost 0 bases at V and 3 bases at J; junction bases unmatched: 1. Germline assignment: CDR1 MDHEN and CDR2 SYDVKM. The chain's CDR3 is CASSLWTSGNYEQYF. Written as DNA, the CDR3 is TGTGCCAGCAGTTTATGGACTAGCGGGAACTACGAGCAGTACTTC. The full variable domain, completed using reference TRBV28 and TRBJ2-7, is DVKVTQSSRYLVKRTGEKVFLECVQDMDHENMFWYRQDPGLGLRLIYFSYDVKMKEKGDIPEGYSVSREKKERFSLILESASTNQTSMYLCASSLWTSGNYEQYFGPGTRLTVT.

This chain joins TRBV7-9 and TRBJ1-5; unclear D gene. Germline-derived CDR1 and CDR2 are SEHNR and FQNEAQ (reference sequence). The CDR3 length is 13 residues. V lost 4 bases to trimming and J lost 6 bases, with 10 bases between them. The CDR3 coding sequence is TGTGCCAGCAGCTCCGGCACGTTTCAGCCCCAGCATTTT. Translated: CASSSGTFQPQHF.

This rearrangement joins TRBV7-2 to TRBJ1-6; D uncertain. The length of the CDR3 is 12 residues. Germline CDR1 is SGHTA and CDR2 is FQGNSA. Trimming took 3 bases from V and 12 from J, leaving 9 bases between them. CDR3 sequence: CASSFPPQPLHF. Written as DNA, the CDR3 is TGTGCCAGCAGCTTCCCCCCCCAACCCCTCCACTTT.

Comments on this clone: Other DNA sequences in the sample encode the same CDR3. The genes are TRBV9 and TRBJ2-2; D is tentatively TRBD1 or TRBD2 (5 bases each). Germline V gene sequence: CDR1 SGDLS, CDR2 YYNGEE. With 0 bases removed from V and 1 base from J, the gap between germline ends came to 7 bases. The CDR3 covers 15 residues. The CDR3 sequence: CASSVGGVNTGELFF. In DNA form, the CDR3 reads TGTGCCAGCAGCGTAGGAGGGGTGAACACCGGGGAGCTGTTTTTT.

The CDR3 bases are TGTGCCAGCAGCCCACGGCGACAGGGAACAACCTATAGCAATCAGCCCCAGCATTTT. As protein: CASSPRRQGTTYSNQPQHF. The rearrangement joins TRBV5-4 to TRBJ1-5; 7 bases line up with TRBD1. CDR3 length: 19 amino acids. CDR1 is SGHNT, CDR2 YYREEE, per germline (reference sequence). J lost 0 bases, V lost 4 bases, and 16 bases had no gene match.

This chain links TRBV2 with TRBJ2-1, with 8 bases that match TRBD1. The CDR3 runs to 16 residues. V was pared by 8 bases and J by 5 bases, with 14 bases of the junction left unmatched. Germline V CDR1 and CDR2: SNHLY, FYNNEI. DNA for the CDR3: TGTGCCAGCCCCCGGGAACAGGGGGTGGTAGACAATGAGCAGTTCTTC. This sequence encodes CASPREQGVVDNEQFF.

The chain links TRBV27 to TRBJ2-1, with 8 bases matching TRBD2. The trim removed 3 bases at V and 5 bases at J, leaving 6 bases unmatched. The CDR3 is 15 amino acids. Germline V CDR1 and CDR2: MNHEY, SMNVEV (reference sequence). The CDR3, as DNA: TGTGCCAGCAGTTTCGGGCGGGAGGTTAACAATGAGCAGTTCTTC. This codes for CASSFGREVNNEQFF.